This T cell receptor (beta chain) was identified during a study of blood T cell repertoires in COVID-19 (dated by TCRdb to 2018 to 2021). Background on the whole study: Samples covering the acute and convalescent phases of COVID-19 were provided by collaborators in the United States, Italy and Spain. The repertoires were made available in a free public database intended to serve as a resource for research on the immune response to SARS-CoV-2. Subjects who had been exposed to COVID-19, were actively infected with it, or had recovered from it provided the deeply sampled blood TCRbeta repertoires that made up the dataset. The samples were drawn from the first 160 participants of the ongoing ImmuneRACE study and from 950 to 1,500 subjects provided by 6 global collaborators. Where available, HLA class I and class II types were obtained from metadata supplied by the sample provider rather than from assay-based typing. The material from the prospective study consisted of cDNA or gDNA derived from T cells, B-cell-depleted T cells, or PBMCs. A de-identified subject ID, COVID-19 status, age in years and sex were almost always included in the sample metadata.

Deletion took 3 bases off V and 5 bases off J, with a span of 6 bases between the germline ends. Via the germline V gene, CDR1 is KGHDR and CDR2 SFDVKD. Spanning cysteine to phenylalanine, the CDR3 consists of 13 amino acids. Only CDR3 DNA remains: 39 bases, in frame from the first base. Participants in the prospective study were enrolled through a virtual design, were aged about 18 to 100 years, and lived in about two dozen United States geographic areas. In the prospective study, cohorts were assigned on the basis of participant-reported clinical history obtained from a screening survey and a study questionnaire. Recovered participants in ImmuneRACE Cohort 3 were defined as having two consecutive negative NP/OP PCR tests, clearance from a healthcare professional, or resolution of symptoms. In the prospective study, mobile phlebotomists collected whole blood, serum and a nasopharyngeal or oropharyngeal swab from each participant. Prospective study participants could optionally give additional blood draws and questionnaires over an approximately 2-month period. Prospective study blood samples were shipped either frozen or at room temperature before DNA extraction.

The immunoSEQ Assay, a bias-controlled multiplex PCR, was used to amplify TCRbeta CDR3 regions from genomic DNA. In the original analysis: The number of nucleated cells in each sample was estimated from the amplification of reference gene primers within the assay. Sequence reads were collapsed and filtered to measure the absolute abundance of every unique TCRbeta CDR3 rearrangement. Productive Simpson clonality was computed per sample as the square root of Simpson's diversity index over productive rearrangements. In its TCRdb copy, this immuneACCESS table keeps in-frame sequences only and misses some clones. Where compared with another copy, unresolved V genes explain less than half of these, and the others have no known cause. That table is the source of V, J and clone size, and D and trimming were worked out from the DNA. Counted in this sample were about 370,000 clones; roughly nine tenths of them appeared once. Over 0.95% of the sample lies in the top ten.

The paper as a whole reports these results and caveats: Clinical and demographic metadata were provided uncurated, with the amount varying by source and participant.

With regard to this clone: Its recognized antigen is unknown. No clone much larger than this one lies a single base away; base qualities are absent.

This clonotype was obtained from a young man who had recovered from COVID-19. This receptor chain uses TRBV24-1 and TRBJ2-2, with the D gene call left open. Sequenced sample: PBMCs or T cells enriched from blood (not recorded which). The DNA sequence is given as TGTGCCACCAGTGATCTCCCGACCGGGGAGCTGTTTTTT. Its translation reads: CATSDLPTGELFF.